One sample yielded the 28 T cell receptor beta chains listed below, sequenced in a study of read filtering for tumor transcriptome and immune sequencing. From around 0.4 ug of RNA, a library with molecular barcoded alpha/delta and beta/gamma adaptors was made. TCRdb re-called the reads with MiXCR, one entry per CDR3 protein. The repertoire consists of fewer than 150,000 distinct CDR3 sequences, with 10% to 15% occurring once and the leading ten covering roughly 11%. Input material: a population of CD138-negative cells sorted from bone marrow. Every receptor here comes from a donor aged 40 or over with multiple myeloma.

This clonotype was detected ten times or more. J is TRBJ1-2 and V is TRBV11-2; 8 nucleotides align to TRBD1. Germline trimming cut 0 bases from V and 3 bases from J; bases unmatched to any gene: 3. The CDR3 has 15 amino acids. The germline V gene encodes CDR1 SGHAT and CDR2 FQNNGV. In DNA, the CDR3 is TGTGCCAGCAGCTTAGAAGGACAGGGTTACTATGGCTACACCTTC. This gives the protein CASSLEGQGYYGYTF.

V gene TRBV20-1 combines with J gene TRBJ2-7; D possibly corresponds to TRBD1 (5 bases). Trimming stripped 6 bases from V and 5 bases from J, with 20 bases between. The CDR3 covers 14 residues. Germline CDR1 DFQATT, CDR2 SNEGSKA (reference sequence). CDR3 residues: CSARRGALDDEQYF. CDR3 sequence (DNA): TGCAGTGCCCGAAGGGGCGCACTGGACGACGAGCAGTACTTC.

V gene TRBV29-1 combines with J gene TRBJ2-3, with D perhaps TRBD2 (6 bases). This CDR3 is built from 14 residues. V was trimmed by 1 base and J by 2 bases, leaving 10 bases between them. Germline-derived CDR1 and CDR2 are SQVTM and ANQGSEA. The CDR3 DNA reads as TGCAGCGTTGAAGGGGGGAGGTCCACAGATACGCAGTATTTT. The encoded protein is CSVEGGRSTDTQYF.

A few counts support this clonotype. Here the CDR3 omits its conserved ending phenylalanine or tryptophan, so a read error is the likely source. V usage is TRBV6-6 and J usage is TRBJ2-7; 9 bases are a match to TRBD2. The germline V gene has CDR1 MNHNY and CDR2 SVGAGI (reference sequence). V shed 0 bases and J 0 bases; nucleotides not matched to a gene: 3. CDR3 size: 16 residues. CDR3 loop: CASSYSSGRSSYEQYY. CDR3 nucleotides: TGTGCCAGCAGTTACTCGAGCGGGAGGAGCTCCTACGAGCAGTACTAC.

At least ten counts were recorded for this clonotype. The genes are TRBV18 and TRBJ1-5, with D maybe TRBD1 (5 bases). The CDR3 has 14 residues. V was cut by 3 bases and J by 3 bases, with 9 bases left in between. Germline values: CDR1 KGHSH, CDR2 LQKENI. CDR3 sequence: CASSPGLNNQPQHF. The CDR3 DNA reads TGTGCCAGCTCACCGGGGCTAAACAATCAGCCCCAGCATTTT.

This clonotype has only a few counts. The genes are TRBV5-1 and TRBJ1-4; D is undetermined. V gave up 1 base and J gave up 4 bases, with 8 bases separating them. Germline V CDR1 and CDR2: SGHRS, YFSETQ. The CDR3 loop spans 14 amino acids. The CDR3 is CASSLQGDNEKLFF. CDR3 DNA sequence: TGCGCCAGCAGCTTGCAAGGAGATAATGAAAAACTGTTTTTT.

This clonotype has at least ten counts. The rearrangement uses TRBV5-1 and TRBJ2-3; 8 bases agree with TRBD1. This CDR3 has 16 residues. V gave up 5 bases and J gave up 1 base; unmatched junction bases: 9. Germline V CDR1 and CDR2: SGHRS, YFSETQ. CDR3 DNA: TGCGCCAGCAGGCCTCAGGGGGCCCTACGCACAGATACGCAGTATTTT. This gives the protein CASRPQGALRTDTQYF.

Many counts were recorded for this clonotype. This sequence joins TRBV5-5 and TRBJ2-7, with 9 bases aligning to TRBD2. CDR3 size: 15 residues. Germline trimming cut 3 bases from V and 4 bases from J; bases unmatched to any gene: 8. Germline V gene sequence: CDR1 SGHKS, CDR2 YYEKEE (reference sequence). The CDR3 DNA follows: TGTGCCAGCAGCTCGGGACTAGCAGAAGTTTACGAGCAGTACTTC. The encoded protein is CASSSGLAEVYEQYF.

Many counts were recorded for this clonotype. The chain recombines TRBV14 with TRBJ2-2; D unresolved. Trimming removed 0 bases from V and 4 bases from J, with 3 bases in between. CDR1 and CDR2 (germline): SGHDN, FVKESK. This CDR3 has 13 residues. In nucleotides, the CDR3 is TGTGCCAGCAGCCAAGAATTCACCGGGGAGCTGTTTTTT. This encodes CASSQEFTGELFF.

This clonotype has a handful of counts. The chain recombines TRBV7-2 with TRBJ2-7; 9 positions agree with TRBD1. The CDR3 extends over 15 amino acids. The germline V gene encodes CDR1 SGHTA and CDR2 FQGNSA. With V trimmed by 4 bases and J by 3 bases, 7 bases remained unmatched. CDR3 region: CASSYVRDRVYEQYF. The CDR3 DNA is TGTGCCAGCAGCTACGTCCGGGACAGGGTCTACGAGCAGTACTTC. Full variable domain (remainder filled in from reference TRBV7-2 and TRBJ2-7): GAGVSQSPSNKVTEKGKDVELRCDPISGHTALYWYRQSLGQGLEFLIYFQGNSAPDKSGLPSDRFSAERTGGSVSTLTIQRTQQEDSAVYLCASSYVRDRVYEQYFGPGTRLTVT.

The rearrangement joins TRBV7-8 to TRBJ2-2, with 9 bases matching TRBD2. The CDR3 consists of 15 residues. J gave up 1 base and V 5 bases, and 2 bases lay outside the gene matches. Germline V gene sequence: CDR1 SGHVS, CDR2 FQNEAQ. In DNA form, the CDR3 reads TGTGCCAGCAGCCGTAGCGGGGGGAACACCGGGGAGCTGTTTTTT. The encoded protein is CASSRSGGNTGELFF. Full variable domain (outside the CDR3, taken from reference TRBV7-8 and TRBJ2-2): GAGVSQSPRYKVAKRGQDVALRCDPISGHVSLFWYQQALGQGPEFLTYFQNEAQLDKSGLPSDRFFAERPEGSVSTLKIQRTQQEDSAVYLCASSRSGGNTGELFFGEGSRLTVL.

This rearrangement joins TRBV7-2 to TRBJ1-6; D is unresolved. The V and J ends lost 6 bases and 6 bases respectively, with 12 bases between them. Germline CDR1 and CDR2: SGHTA and FQGNSA. The CDR3 is 14 residues long. The DNA for the CDR3 is TGTGCCAGCAGTGCGCGGACCCGTAATTCACCCCTCCACTTT. Its translation: CASSARTRNSPLHF. Looking up the rest from reference TRBV7-2 and TRBJ1-6 gives the full variable domain: GAGVSQSPSNKVTEKGKDVELRCDPISGHTALYWYRQSLGQGLEFLIYFQGNSAPDKSGLPSDRFSAERTGGSVSTLTIQRTQQEDSAVYLCASSARTRNSPLHFGNGTRLTVT.

This clonotype has ten or more counts. V is TRBV20-1 and J is TRBJ2-5; perhaps TRBD2 as D (6 bases). The length of the CDR3 is 13 residues. The V gene lost 5 bases and the J gene lost 5 bases, with 15 bases spanning the gap. Looked up from germline, CDR1 is DFQATT and CDR2 is SNEGSKA (reference sequence). In nucleotides, the CDR3 is TGCAGTGCTTTCCCGGGAGTCCGTGAGACCCAGTACTTC. This translates into CSAFPGVRETQYF.

For this clonotype: The germline gene is not matched at one end of the junction; a read error may be the cause. The V and J genes are TRBV20-1 and TRBJ2-1; 10 positions agree with TRBD2. Germline loops: CDR1 DFQATT, CDR2 SNEGSKA (reference sequence). CDR3 size: 15 residues. CDR3 DNA: TGCAGTGCGAGACTAGCGGGTCAAACAAATAATGAGCGGTTCTTC. Its protein product is CSARLAGQTNNERFF.

V is TRBV7-9 and J is TRBJ1-1; 9 bases are shared with TRBD1. The germline V gene has CDR1 SEHNR and CDR2 FQNEAQ (reference sequence). The CDR3 length is 14 residues. The trim removed 10 bases at V and 4 bases at J, leaving 10 bases unmatched. The CDR3 DNA sequence: TGTGCCATACACTCGGGACAGGGTTTCACTGAAGCTTTCTTT. Translating it yields CAIHSGQGFTEAFF.

This clonotype showed up many times. The V call is TRBV27, the J call TRBJ1-5, with 9 bases lining up with TRBD1. In germline, CDR1 is MNHEY, CDR2 SMNVEV (reference sequence). The CDR3 is made up of 18 amino acids. V dropped 5 bases and J dropped 7; count of bases not matched to a gene: 18. CDR3 protein: CASSLTGGTGTGWQPQHF. Written as DNA, the CDR3 is TGTGCCAGCAGTCTCACGGGGGGGACAGGGACAGGCTGGCAGCCCCAGCATTTT.

This clonotype was detected many times. The V call is TRBV20-1, the J call TRBJ1-6; D remains unclear. CDR1 DFQATT and CDR2 SNEGSKA come from the germline V gene (reference sequence). The germline V and J ends were trimmed by 3 bases and 5 bases, with 8 bases remaining between them. The CDR3 runs to 13 residues. CDR3 in amino acids: CSASGGNNSPLHF. As DNA, the CDR3 is TGCAGTGCTAGTGGAGGGAATAATTCACCCCTCCACTTT.

About this clonotype: With a much larger clone just one base away, this may be a read error. As the CDR3 is not closed by the conserved phenylalanine or tryptophan, this likely results from a read error. This rearrangement joins TRBV7-9 to TRBJ2-5; 10 nucleotides align to TRBD1. CDR3 length: 16 amino acids. After removal of 10 bases from V and 5 bases from J, the junction contained 16 bases not matched to a gene. Germline V lookup: CDR1 SEHNR, CDR2 FQNEAQ (reference sequence). In DNA form, the CDR3 reads TGTGCCATCCCCAGGGGGACAGGGGTTACTCAGGAGACCCAGTACTCC. Its translation is CAIPRGTGVTQETQYS.

As concerns this clonotype: The CDR3 ends on some other residue instead of the conserved phenylalanine or tryptophan, so this is likely a read error. This chain connects TRBV18 to TRBJ1-1, with D possibly TRBD1 on 6 matching bases. The length of the CDR3 is 15 residues. V was pared by 2 bases and J by 1 base, with 11 bases between. The germline CDR1 and CDR2 sequences are KGHSH and LQKENI. CDR3 coding DNA: TGTGCCAGCTCACCAGGGGGGGCAGGGAACACTGAAGCTTTCCTT. Encoded protein: CASSPGGAGNTEAFL.

There are many counts of this clonotype. V is TRBV20-1 and J is TRBJ2-3, with 14 bases identical to TRBD2. With V trimmed by 8 bases and J by 5 bases, 12 bases remained unmatched. Germline CDR1 and CDR2: DFQATT and SNEGSKA (reference sequence). The CDR3 consists of 16 residues. Here the CDR3 reads CSTLPGLAGVGDTQYF. In DNA, the CDR3 is TGCAGTACCCTTCCGGGACTAGCGGGAGTCGGAGATACGCAGTATTTT.

Regarding this clonotype: A much larger clone is a single base away; this may be a read error. The genes are TRBV28 and TRBJ2-7, with 7 bases aligning to TRBD2. The CDR3 has 13 residues. V gave up 8 bases and J gave up 2 bases; unmatched junction bases: 6. From germline, CDR1 is MDHEN and CDR2 SYDVKM. The chain's CDR3 is CASGPSGTYEQYF. DNA for the CDR3: TGTGCCAGCGGTCCCAGCGGGACCTACGAGCAGTACTTC.

Ten or more counts support this clonotype. Its ends do not fully match the called genes, so a read error is possible. V gene TRBV2 combines with J gene TRBJ2-1; D call uncertain. CDR3 length: 12 amino acids. CDR1 and CDR2 (germline): SNHLY, FYNNEI. The CDR3 DNA sequence: TGTTCCAGCAGAGAGACCTACAATGAGCAGTTCTTC. This gives the protein CSSRETYNEQFF. The full variable domain, completed using reference TRBV2 and TRBJ2-1, is EPEVTQTPSHQVTQMGQEVILRCVPISNHLYFYWYRQILGQKVEFLVSFYNNEISEKSEIFDDQFSVERPDGSNFTLKIRSTKLEDSAMYFCSSRETYNEQFFGPGTRLTVL.

A note on this clonotype: A read error is the likely source, as a far larger clone sits one nucleotide away. The gene calls are TRBV12-3 or TRBV12-4 and TRBJ2-1, with 10 nucleotides matching TRBD1. CDR3 size: 14 residues. Trimming took 4 bases from V and 12 from J; bases not matched to a gene: 9. CDR3 amino acids: CASSCRQGAWVQFF. DNA for the CDR3: TGTGCCAGCAGTTGCCGACAGGGGGCCTGGGTGCAGTTCTTC.

This clonotype was seen many times. This rearrangement joins TRBV20-1 to TRBJ2-7; D possibly corresponds to TRBD2 (6 bases). Trimming took off 3 bases at V and 1 base at J, with 7 bases between the two ends. CDR3 length: 12 amino acids. Germline V lookup: CDR1 DFQATT, CDR2 SNEGSKA (reference sequence). The CDR3 nucleotides read TGCAGTGCTAGGCGGGATTCCTACGAGCAGTACTTC. Amino acids: CSARRDSYEQYF.

The sample holds many counts of this clonotype. The rearrangement links TRBV29-1 to TRBJ2-1; possibly TRBD1 for D (5 bases). Trimming took 1 base from V and 9 from J, leaving 10 bases between them. CDR3 length: 12 amino acids. Per germline, CDR1 SQVTM and CDR2 ANQGSEA. The CDR3 sequence is CSVEGSGPEQFF. The CDR3 region has the DNA TGCAGCGTTGAAGGGTCAGGGCCTGAGCAGTTCTTC.

In this sample, this clonotype turned up many times. This sequence joins TRBV4-1 and TRBJ1-1, with a possible D match to TRBD1 (5 bases). Looked up from germline, CDR1 is MGHRA and CDR2 is YSYEKL. Trimming took off 4 bases at V and 5 bases at J, with 11 bases between the two ends. This CDR3 contains 13 residues. Here the CDR3 DNA reads TGCGCCAGCAGCCGAGGGGTCTCGACTGAAGCTTTCTTT. Protein: CASSRGVSTEAFF.

This clonotype is medium-sized. This sequence joins TRBV7-2 and TRBJ2-7; possible D gene TRBD2, 6 bases. The V and J ends lost 1 base and 2 bases respectively, with 18 bases between them. The CDR3 runs 17 residues. CDR1 is SGHTA, CDR2 FQGNSA, per germline. Here the CDR3 DNA reads TGTGCCAGCAGCTTAGAATTAGGAGGGCAGGCCCCCTACGAGCAGTACTTC. Translation gives CASSLELGGQAPYEQYF.

This clonotype was found many times. This chain uses TRBV29-1 with TRBJ1-2; 7 bases align to TRBD1. The length of the CDR3 is 12 residues. CDR1 is SQVTM, CDR2 ANQGSEA, per germline. V trimming: 6 bases; J trimming: 4 bases; junction bases outside the gene matches: 5. The CDR3 DNA sequence: TGCAGCGTGGAAAGGACAGGCTATGGCTACACCTTC. Amino acid sequence: CSVERTGYGYTF.